The rows below give T cell receptor beta chains drawn from one sample of a study of tissue T cells after allogeneic stem cell transplantation. Clones were read by immunoSEQ multiplex PCR, and TCRdb kept only the in-frame ones, dropping some. The sample has about 1,500 clones, 70% to 90% seen once. Material: liver tissue, obtained at autopsy. Source of these receptors: a male patient aged 60 or older with steroid-refractory graft-versus-host disease after an allogeneic stem cell transplant. The T cells may partly be graft donor cells. CDR3s include the opening cysteine and the closing phenylalanine or tryptophan. D genes are given only for firm matches. Expanded clones get a size class; other rows say once, few or many, or leave the size out.

TRBV28	-	-	TRBJ1-1	CASSLWGDLTEAFF	TGTGCCAGCAGTTTATGGGGAGACCTCACTGAAGCTTTCTTT
TRBV27	TRBD1	-	TRBJ2-5	CASGRDRGQETQYF	TGTGCCAGCGGCCGGGACAGGGGACAAGAGACCCAGTACTTC
TRBV5-1	TRBD1	-	TRBJ2-7	CASSGGTGLNEQYF	TGCGCCAGCAGCGGGGGGACAGGGCTTAACGAGCAGTACTTC
TRBV7-3	-	-	TRBJ2-1	CASRQQGSSYNEQFF	TGTGCCAGCAGGCAGCAGGGAAGCTCCTACAATGAGCAGTTCTTC
TRBV6-4	TRBD1	-	TRBJ2-2	CASSDGTGDTGELFF	TGTGCCAGCAGTGACGGGACAGGGGACACCGGGGAGCTGTTTTTT
TRBV9	-	-	TRBJ2-2	CASSDRQIPNTGELFF	TGTGCCAGCAGCGACCGACAGATACCGAACACCGGGGAGCTGTTTTTT
TRBV6-2/TRBV6-3	TRBD1	-	TRBJ2-2	CASSGGQGTGELFF	TGTGCCAGCAGTGGAGGACAGGGGACCGGGGAGCTGTTTTTT
TRBV28	-	-	TRBJ1-4	CASSNEKLFF	TGTGCCAGCTCCAATGAAAAACTGTTTTTT
TRBV5-5	-	-	TRBJ1-6	CASSLNSGEFSSSPLHF	TGTGCCAGCAGCTTAAATTCAGGGGAATTTTCTAGTTCACCCCTCCACTTT
TRBV21-1	-	large	TRBJ2-2	CASPESYTTELNTGELFF	TGTGCCAGCCCGGAATCTTATACGACAGAGCTGAACACCGGGGAGCTGTTTTTT
TRBV25-1	-	-	TRBJ2-3	CASSNPGARLSDTQYF	TGTGCCAGCTCCAACCCCGGAGCAAGACTCTCAGATACGCAGTATTTT
TRBV6-5	-	-	TRBJ1-1	CASRGQAVAEAFF	TGTGCCAGCAGGGGACAAGCCGTAGCTGAAGCTTTCTTT
TRBV7-2	TRBD1	-	TRBJ1-1	CASSSTGGSNTEAFF	TGTGCCAGCAGCTCAACAGGGGGCTCGAACACTGAAGCTTTCTTT
TRBV6-1	-	-	TRBJ1-3	CASSENLGFATIYF	TGTGCCAGCAGTGAAAATTTGGGTTTTGCAACCATATATTTT
TRBV6-2/TRBV6-3	TRBD2	few	TRBJ2-2	CASSYSTSGGANTGELFF	TGTGCCAGCAGTTACTCGACTAGCGGGGGGGCGAACACCGGGGAGCTGTTTTTT
TRBV27	TRBD2	-	TRBJ2-1	CASSLSLAGGRRNEQFF	TGTGCCAGCAGTTTAAGTCTAGCGGGGGGGCGAAGGAATGAGCAGTTCTTC
TRBV12-3/TRBV12-4	-	-	TRBJ2-7	CASSLNRVDEQYF	TGTGCCAGCAGCCTAAACAGGGTCGACGAGCAGTACTTC
TRBV18	-	few	TRBJ1-1	CASSQLHTEAFF	TGTGCCAGCTCACAATTACACACTGAAGCTTTCTTT
TRBV6-5	-	-	TRBJ1-1	CASSHDPLEEAFF	TGTGCCAGCAGTCACGACCCCCTCGAAGAGGCTTTCTTT
TRBV6-5	-	-	TRBJ1-6	CASSYLEDSYNSPLHF	TGTGCCAGCAGTTACTTGGAGGACAGTTATAATTCACCCCTCCACTTT
TRBV19	-	-	TRBJ2-1	CASSIYREKNEQFF	TGTGCCAGTAGTATATACAGGGAGAAGAATGAGCAGTTCTTC
TRBV20-1	-	-	TRBJ2-2	CSASGDKVTGELFF	TGCAGTGCTAGTGGGGATAAAGTCACCGGGGAGCTGTTTTTT
TRBV29-1	-	-	TRBJ1-2	CSVDRFNYGYTF	TGCAGCGTCGACAGGTTTAACTATGGCTACACCTTC
TRBV2	-	-	TRBJ2-7	CASSVAGAYEQYF	TGTGCCAGCAGTGTGGCAGGGGCCTACGAGCAGTACTTC
TRBV25-1	-	few	TRBJ1-6	CASSDNSPLHF	TGTGCCAGCAGTGATAATTCACCCCTCCACTTT
TRBV25-1	-	-	TRBJ2-3	CASSPRGSGATDTQYF	TGTGCCAGCAGTCCTCGGGGTAGCGGAGCCACAGATACGCAGTATTTT
TRBV5-1	-	-	TRBJ2-6	CASSLDTSSGANVLTF	TGCGCCAGCAGCCTTGACACTAGCTCTGGGGCCAACGTCCTGACTTTC
TRBV27	-	-	TRBJ2-7	CASSLMQTYEQYF	TGTGCCAGCAGTTTAATGCAGACCTACGAGCAGTACTTC
TRBV18	-	-	TRBJ1-2	CASSPDRGHGYTF	TGTGCCAGCTCACCAGACCGGGGGCATGGCTACACCTTC
TRBV7-6	TRBD1	-	TRBJ2-2	CASSPQGAGGELFF	TGTGCCAGCAGCCCGCAGGGGGCTGGCGGGGAGCTGTTTTTT
TRBV6-5	-	-	TRBJ1-1	CASSSNPGGDTEAFF	TGTGCCAGCAGTTCCAACCCGGGGGGGGACACTGAAGCTTTCTTT
TRBV4-1	-	few	TRBJ2-1	CASSRGTDYNEQFF	TGCGCCAGCAGCCGGGGTACGGACTACAATGAGCAGTTCTTC
TRBV28	-	-	TRBJ1-2	CASLRGDPANYGYTF	TGTGCCAGCCTCCGAGGAGACCCAGCTAACTATGGCTACACCTTC
TRBV9	-	-	TRBJ1-1	CASSSSAVNTEAFF	TGTGCCAGCAGCTCCAGCGCAGTGAACACTGAAGCTTTCTTT
TRBV24-1	-	-	TRBJ1-1	CATSDGGISTEAFF	TGTGCCACCAGTGATGGGGGAATTTCCACTGAAGCTTTCTTT
TRBV3-1/TRBV3-2	-	few	TRBJ1-2	CASSHGGGASYGYTF	TGTGCCAGCAGCCATGGAGGGGGAGCCAGTTATGGCTACACCTTC
TRBV4-2	-	once	TRBJ2-3	CASSQEGQESDTQYF	TGTGCCAGCAGCCAAGAAGGGCAGGAATCAGATACGCAGTATTTT
TRBV5-1	-	-	TRBJ1-2	CASSLVGDYGYTF	TGCGCCAGCAGCTTGGTAGGCGACTATGGCTACACCTTC
TRBV28	-	-	TRBJ1-3	CASSLYPSSGNTIYF	TGTGCCAGCAGTTTATATCCCAGCTCTGGAAACACCATATATTTT
TRBV4-3	-	-	TRBJ1-3	CASSQDMSSGNTIYF	TGCGCCAGCAGCCAAGACATGAGCTCTGGAAACACCATATATTTT